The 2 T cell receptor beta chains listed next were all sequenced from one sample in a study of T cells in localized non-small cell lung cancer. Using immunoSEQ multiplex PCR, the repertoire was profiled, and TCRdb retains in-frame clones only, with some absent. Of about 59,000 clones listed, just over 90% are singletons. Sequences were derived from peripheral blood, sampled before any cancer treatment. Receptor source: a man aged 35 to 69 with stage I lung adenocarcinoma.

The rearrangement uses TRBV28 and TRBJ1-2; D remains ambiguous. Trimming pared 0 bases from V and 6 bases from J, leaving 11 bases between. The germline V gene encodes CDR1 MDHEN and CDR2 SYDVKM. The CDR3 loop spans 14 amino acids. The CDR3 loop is CASSLWGSSHGYTF. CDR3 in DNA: TGTGCCAGCAGTTTATGGGGCAGCTCGCATGGCTACACCTTC.

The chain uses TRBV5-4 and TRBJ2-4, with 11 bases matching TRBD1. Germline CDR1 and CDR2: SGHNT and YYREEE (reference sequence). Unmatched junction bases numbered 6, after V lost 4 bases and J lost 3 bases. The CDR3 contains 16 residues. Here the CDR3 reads CASSRTGQGGKNIQYF. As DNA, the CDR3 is TGTGCCAGCAGCAGGACGGGACAGGGGGGCAAAAACATTCAGTACTTC. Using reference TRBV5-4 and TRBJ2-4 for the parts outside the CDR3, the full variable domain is ETGVTQSPTHLIKTRGQQVTLRCSSQSGHNTVSWYQQALGQGPQFIFQYYREEENGRGNFPPRFSGLQFPNYSSELNVNALELDDSALYLCASSRTGQGGKNIQYFGAGTRLSVL.